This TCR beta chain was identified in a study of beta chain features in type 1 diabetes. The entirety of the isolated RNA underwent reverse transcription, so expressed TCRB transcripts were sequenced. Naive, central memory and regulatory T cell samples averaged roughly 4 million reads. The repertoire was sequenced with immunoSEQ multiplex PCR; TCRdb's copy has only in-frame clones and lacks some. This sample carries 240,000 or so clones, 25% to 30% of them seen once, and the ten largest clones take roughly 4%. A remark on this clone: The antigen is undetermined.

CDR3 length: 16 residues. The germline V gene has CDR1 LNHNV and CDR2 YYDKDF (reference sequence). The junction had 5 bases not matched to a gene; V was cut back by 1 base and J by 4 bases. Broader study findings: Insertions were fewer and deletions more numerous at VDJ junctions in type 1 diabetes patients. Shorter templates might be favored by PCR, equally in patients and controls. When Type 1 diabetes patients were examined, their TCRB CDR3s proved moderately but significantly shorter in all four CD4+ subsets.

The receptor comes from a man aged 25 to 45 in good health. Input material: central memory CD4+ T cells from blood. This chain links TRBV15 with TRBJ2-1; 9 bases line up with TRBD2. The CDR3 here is CATSRVGGRVYNEQFF. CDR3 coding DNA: TGTGCCACCAGCAGAGTGGGCGGGAGGGTATACAATGAGCAGTTCTTC.